Presented here are 28 T cell receptor beta chains from one specimen sequenced in a study of vaccination effects on CD4 cells after COVID-19. Only in-frame clones appear in the TCRdb table, and some are missing; sequencing was by immunoSEQ multiplex PCR. This table holds roughly 48,000 clones, 50% to 70% found once. Their target antigens are unknown. Isolating CD4+ T cells followed approximately 10 days of culture. This material consisted of CD4+ T cells from PBMCs cultured without peptide, taken before COVID-19 vaccination. These receptors all stem from a human donor who received a COVID-19 vaccine.

This clone was observed a handful of times. The chain recombines TRBV5-1 with TRBJ2-6, with D unresolved. Trimming shortened V by 0 bases and J by 0 bases, and 4 bases separated the two germline ends. Germline lookup yields CDR1 SGHRS and CDR2 YFSETQ. CDR3 size: 15 residues. CDR3 loop: CASSLGSSGANVLTF. The CDR3, as DNA: TGCGCCAGCAGCTTGGGCAGCTCTGGGGCCAACGTCCTGACTTTC.

This clone was recorded only once. The chain is built from TRBV19 and TRBJ2-5, with 11 bases aligning to TRBD2. Trimming removed 4 bases from V and 1 base from J; junction bases left unmatched: 5. The CDR3 sequence is 16 residues long. CDR1 LNHDA and CDR2 SQIVND come from the germline V gene (reference sequence). For the CDR3, the DNA is TGTGCCAGTAGTACCGCTAGCGGGGGGCTCCAAGAGACCCAGTACTTC. This codes for CASSTASGGLQETQYF.

The chain employs TRBV10-3 and TRBJ2-3; 8 bases are shared with TRBD2. V lost 8 bases and J lost 7; bases outside the gene matches: 14. Germline V gives CDR1 ENHRY, CDR2 SYGVKD. CDR3 length equals 15 residues. DNA of the CDR3: TGTGCCATCGACGCCGGGACTAGTGTCAAAAATACGCAGTATTTT. This encodes CAIDAGTSVKNTQYF.

The V gene is TRBV11-2, the J gene TRBJ2-7; possible D gene TRBD1, 6 bases. The ends were cut back, 9 bases at V and 3 bases at J, with 21 bases in the middle. The CDR3 extends over 15 amino acids. Germline CDR1 SGHAT, CDR2 FQNNGV. For the CDR3, the DNA is TGTGCCAGTAGGCCAGGGGAGAGTTTCATCTACGAGCAGTACTTC. Translation: CASRPGESFIYEQYF.

V usage is TRBV18 and J usage is TRBJ1-1; a possible D gene is TRBD1 (6 bases). V lost 1 base and J 1 base, leaving 7 bases between the germline ends. CDR1 is KGHSH and CDR2 is LQKENI in the germline V gene. The length of the CDR3 is 14 residues. CDR3 sequence reads: CASSPQGGNTEAFF. The CDR3 DNA reads as TGTGCCAGCTCACCACAGGGGGGGAACACTGAAGCTTTCTTT.

The rearrangement uses TRBV6-6 and TRBJ1-6, with D uncertain. The V gene's germline CDR1 is MNHNY and CDR2 SVGAGI (reference sequence). V was clipped by 6 bases and J by 6 bases, with 18 bases between them. The CDR3 has 16 amino acids. The CDR3 sequence: CASSPVVARFNSPLHF. CDR3 nucleotide sequence: TGTGCCAGCAGCCCCGTGGTCGCCAGGTTTAATTCACCCCTCCACTTT.

The chain recombines TRBV5-6 with TRBJ1-1; tentative D call: TRBD1 (6 bases). Looked up from germline, CDR1 is SGHDT and CDR2 is YYEEEE. Trimming pared 4 bases from V and 4 bases from J, leaving 14 bases between. There are 14 residues in the CDR3. CDR3 in amino acids: CASSGMGARTEAFF. The CDR3 region has the DNA TGTGCCAGCAGCGGGATGGGGGCGCGCACTGAAGCTTTCTTT.

The J gene is TRBJ1-1, the V gene TRBV12-3 or TRBV12-4; D uncertain. V gave up 3 bases and J gave up 11 bases, with 16 bases separating them. The CDR3 loop spans 13 amino acids. CDR3 sequence: CASSLDGRAEAFF. The CDR3 coding sequence is TGTGCCAGCAGTTTGGACGGACGAGCGGAGGCTTTCTTT.

The chain has TRBV4-2 and TRBJ2-6; D might be TRBD1 (6 bases). The CDR3 runs to 16 residues. Trimming pared 3 bases from V and 0 bases from J, leaving 9 bases between. Looked up from germline, CDR1 is LGHNA and CDR2 is YNFKEQ. Here the CDR3 DNA reads TGTGCCAGCAGCCATGGACAGTCCTCTGGGGCCAACGTCCTGACTTTC. This translates into CASSHGQSSGANVLTF.

CDR3 nucleotide sequence: TGTGCCAGAGGGAGGTCGGGGGGGGAGAATACGCAGTATTTT. Amino acid sequence: CARGRSGGENTQYF. V is TRBV2 and J is TRBJ2-3; 8 bases are shared with TRBD2. CDR1 SNHLY and CDR2 FYNNEI come from the germline V gene. V lost 9 bases to trimming and J lost 7 bases; unmatched junction nucleotides: 12. The CDR3 covers 14 residues.

This chain links TRBV4-1 with TRBJ2-1; no reliable D call. Trimming left V 5 bases short and J 7 bases short, with 9 bases between. CDR3 length: 12 residues. The germline CDR1 and CDR2 sequences are MGHRA and YSYEKL. The CDR3 nucleotides read TGCGCCAGCAGCACACGTTTGAATGAGCAGTTCTTC. Translating gives CASSTRLNEQFF.

Only a few counts were recorded for this clone. The chain has TRBV7-9 and TRBJ2-3; perhaps TRBD1 as D (5 bases). The CDR3 extends over 18 amino acids. CDR1 and CDR2 (germline): SEHNR, FQNEAQ (reference sequence). V lost 4 bases and J 0 bases, leaving 20 bases between the germline ends. CDR3 sequence (DNA): TGTGCCAGCAGCTCGGCATGGGGCAAAGGGTCTAGCACAGATACGCAGTATTTT. It is translated as CASSSAWGKGSSTDTQYF.

This clone appeared once. V and J are TRBV12-5 and TRBJ2-5, with 12 positions matching TRBD1. Trimming removed 6 bases from V and 4 bases from J; junction bases left unmatched: 6. Per the germline V gene, CDR1 is LGHNT and CDR2 is FRNRAP. There are 15 residues in the CDR3. In nucleotides, the CDR3 is TGTGCTAGTGGCCGGGGGACAGGGGGCGGAGAGACCCAGTACTTC. Protein sequence: CASGRGTGGGETQYF.

This rearrangement joins TRBV27 to TRBJ2-1, with 7 bases fitting TRBD2. Germline loops: CDR1 MNHEY, CDR2 SMNVEV (reference sequence). This CDR3 has 15 amino acids. The V and J ends lost 1 base and 5 bases, in that order; junction bases with no gene match: 5. CDR3 DNA: TGTGCCAGCAGTTTATATCCCCGGGGGGACAATGAGCAGTTCTTC. It yields the protein CASSLYPRGDNEQFF.

The gene calls are TRBV18 and TRBJ1-2; no definite D call. V lost 5 bases, J lost 4 bases, and 17 bases lay in between. CDR1 is KGHSH and CDR2 is LQKENI in the germline V gene. CDR3 length: 15 amino acids. The CDR3 DNA is TGTGCCAGCTCATCAGACACCACTACGGGCTATGGCTACACCTTC. Its protein product is CASSSDTTTGYGYTF.

V usage is TRBV5-1 and J usage is TRBJ2-3, with 9 bases aligning to TRBD2. Germline assignment: CDR1 SGHRS and CDR2 YFSETQ. This CDR3 is built from 16 residues. J lost 2 bases, V lost 4 bases, and 8 bases had no gene match. In DNA, the CDR3 is TGCGCCAGCAGCGGGGGGACTAGCCCGTCCACAGATACGCAGTATTTT. It codes for CASSGGTSPSTDTQYF.

This clone was seen more than once but under ten times. The rearrangement uses TRBV10-3 and TRBJ1-4; D is perhaps TRBD1 (6 bases). The CDR3 runs to 14 residues. Germline assignment: CDR1 ENHRY and CDR2 SYGVKD. The V gene lost 8 bases and the J gene lost 3 bases, with 13 bases spanning the gap. This chain's CDR3 is CAIGEQGPNEKLFF. CDR3 coding DNA: TGTGCCATCGGAGAACAGGGACCTAATGAAAAACTGTTTTTT.

The chain uses TRBV20-1 and TRBJ2-1; D uncertain. Germline loops: CDR1 DFQATT, CDR2 SNEGSKA (reference sequence). The CDR3 has 13 residues. V lost 3 bases to trimming and J lost 6 bases, with 12 bases between them. CDR3 DNA: TGCAGTGCTAGTGCCTCCACCGGCAATGAGCAGTTCTTC. Amino acids: CSASASTGNEQFF.

The chain uses TRBV28 and TRBJ2-1; tentatively, D is TRBD1 or TRBD2 (5 bases each). Germline CDR1 MDHEN, CDR2 SYDVKM. CDR3 length equals 14 residues. The V end was cut by 3 bases, the J end by 10 bases, with 16 bases between. The CDR3 loop reads CASSFRGGVEEQFF. CDR3 coding DNA: TGTGCCAGCAGTTTTCGTGGGGGAGTAGAGGAGCAGTTCTTC.

The rearrangement uses TRBV19 and TRBJ2-1; D perhaps matches TRBD2 (7 bases). V was shortened by 4 bases and J by 9 bases, with 19 bases between the two germline ends. The CDR3 is made up of 15 amino acids. Germline CDR1 is LNHDA and CDR2 is SQIVND (reference sequence). For the CDR3, the DNA is TGTGCCAGTAGTAGTTTTAGCGGGCAAGGGGGTGAGCAGTTCTTC. It codes for CASSSFSGQGGEQFF.

This rearrangement joins TRBV14 to TRBJ1-1; D ambiguous. The germline V gene encodes CDR1 SGHDN and CDR2 FVKESK. This CDR3 spans 18 amino acids. Trimming took off 0 bases at V and 2 bases at J, with 19 bases between the two ends. The CDR3 reads CASSQDRHAGGLNTEAFF. As DNA, the CDR3 is TGTGCCAGCAGCCAAGATAGGCACGCAGGAGGCTTAAACACTGAAGCTTTCTTT.

This clone was counted a few times. This chain links TRBV30 with TRBJ1-1; unclear D gene. Trimming took 0 bases from V and 11 from J, leaving 16 bases between them. The CDR3 contains 13 residues. CDR1 is GTSNPN and CDR2 is SVGIG in the germline V gene (reference sequence). CDR3 sequence (DNA): TGTGCCTGGAGTGTACAAAACACCATCCGGGCTTTCTTT. Translation: CAWSVQNTIRAFF.

This clone appeared a few times. The J gene is TRBJ1-4, the V gene TRBV2; TRBD1 is a possible D gene (6 bases). V was trimmed by 5 bases and J by 1 base, leaving 14 bases between them. In germline, CDR1 is SNHLY, CDR2 FYNNEI. The CDR3 runs to 16 residues. The CDR3 loop is CASSIGQRGTNEKLFF. The CDR3 DNA follows: TGTGCCAGCAGTATAGGACAGAGGGGAACTAATGAAAAACTGTTTTTT.

Regarding this clone: Its ends do not fully match the called genes, so a read error is possible. The chain couples TRBV11-3 to TRBJ2-1; 16 bases fit TRBD2. Germline values: CDR1 SGHNT, CDR2 YENEEA. The CDR3 covers 13 residues. The CDR3 reads CASSLGLAGGQVF. The CDR3 nucleotides are TGTGCCAGCAGCTTGGGACTAGCGGGAGGGCAAGTCTTC.

CDR3 amino acids: CASSLFSGEQYF. The CDR3 region has the DNA TGTGCCAGCAGCTTATTCTCAGGCGAGCAGTACTTC. The rearrangement links TRBV7-9 to TRBJ2-7; no definite D call. The CDR3 runs 12 residues. V lost 2 bases and J lost 6, with 8 bases in between. Germline values: CDR1 SEHNR, CDR2 FQNEAQ (reference sequence).

The CDR3 coding sequence is TGCGCCAGCAGCCAAGAGGCGGGGGGGCGAGATACGCAGTATTTT. As protein: CASSQEAGGRDTQYF. The genes are TRBV4-3 and TRBJ2-3, with 9 bases matching TRBD2. The V segment lost 0 bases and the J segment 5 bases; nucleotides outside the gene matches: 3. The germline gives CDR1 LGHNA, CDR2 YSLEER. The CDR3 spans 15 residues.

V usage is TRBV25-1 and J usage is TRBJ2-7, with TRBD2 matching 7 bases. J was trimmed by 0 bases and V by 5 bases; bases with no gene match: 7. This CDR3 contains 15 residues. The germline V gene has CDR1 MGHDK and CDR2 SYGVNS. The CDR3 bases are TGTGCCAGCAGTCCCAGCGGGGAAAGCTCCTACGAGCAGTACTTC. Encoded protein: CASSPSGESSYEQYF.

There are a few counts of this clone. This chain joins TRBV4-3 and TRBJ1-3, with a weak D call TRBD1 (5 bases). The V end lost 1 base, the J end lost 1 base, and 5 bases lay between the germline ends. The CDR3 is 14 amino acids. Germline-derived CDR1 and CDR2 are LGHNA and YSLEER. In DNA form, the CDR3 reads TGCGCCAGCAGCCAAGCAGGGTCTGGAAACACCATATATTTT. Translation gives CASSQAGSGNTIYF.